This entry is about one T cell receptor (beta chain). As yet, its antigen is unknown. The V end was cut by 0 bases, the J end by 0 bases, with 6 bases between. This CDR3 has 15 residues. Germline values: CDR1 SGHTA, CDR2 FQGNSA. PCR employed 60 Vbeta and 13 Jbeta primers. The data were produced by immunoSEQ multiplex PCR, yet TCRdb's version contains in-frame clones alone and is incomplete. The sample contains around 190,000 clones, under 9.5% of which appear only once. The record originates from a study of cytomegalovirus exposure and HLA in healthy donors. Study results and caveats: Despite most TCR sequences being rare, some public TCRs occurred in many donors. The authors enumerated over 150 TCR beta chains as linked to cytomegalovirus. Later analysis reportedly placed an Asian-associated ancestry cluster below the roughly 690-donor mean in N-insertions.

The sequencing sample was made of PBMCs. This sequence joins TRBV7-2 and TRBJ1-3; D gene unclear. The origin of this receptor is a woman aged 25 to 45 in good health and CMV-seropositive. This CDR3 reads CASSLAQASGNTIYF. CDR3 bases: TGTGCCAGCAGCTTAGCGCAGGCCTCTGGAAACACCATATATTTT.